These T cell receptor beta chains were read from a single sample in a study of blood T cells in healthy people across ages. TCRdb reprocessed the 5' RACE reads via MiXCR and lists one record per CDR3 protein. The sample lists around 1,600,000 distinct CDR3 sequences, roughly 43% occurring once. Material for sequencing was blood. The receptors stem from a woman between 18 and 29 years old in good health. CDR3s include the opening cysteine and the closing phenylalanine or tryptophan. D genes are given only for firm matches. Rows may omit the clone size; those that give it use once, few, many or a size class.

D,V,J,size,CDR3,DNA
NA,TRBV4-1,TRBJ1-4,NA,CASSEIWARGEKLFF,TGCGCCAGCAGCGAGATTTGGGCGCGTGGGGAAAAACTGTTTTTT
NA,TRBV27,TRBJ1-2,many,CASSFGENYGYTF,TGTGCCAGCAGTTTTGGAGAGAACTATGGCTACACCTTC
NA,TRBV6-2/TRBV6-3,TRBJ1-5,few,CASSPGIVNQPQHF,TGTGCCAGCAGTCCGGGGATAGTCAATCAGCCCCAGCATTTT
TRBD1,TRBV7-3,TRBJ1-1,once,CASSLRGGKGAETEAFF,TGTGCCAGCAGCTTAAGAGGCGGAAAGGGGGCTGAAACTGAAGCTTTCTTT
NA,TRBV12-3/TRBV12-4,TRBJ1-6,NA,CASSLTTPNSPLHF,TGTGCCAGCAGTTTAACCACTCCAAATTCACCCCTCCACTTT
NA,TRBV5-1,TRBJ2-1,NA,CASSFIRDAYNEQFF,TGCGCCAGCAGCTTCATAAGGGACGCCTACAATGAGCAGTTCTTC
TRBD2,TRBV7-9,TRBJ2-3,NA,CASSLGTSGGHSTDTQYF,TGTGCCAGCAGCCTCGGGACTAGCGGGGGCCATAGCACAGATACGCAGTATTTT
NA,TRBV6-1,TRBJ2-5,few,CASSEQSRVARQETQYF,TGTGCCAGCAGTGAACAGAGTCGGGTAGCACGCCAAGAGACCCAGTACTTC
NA,TRBV12-3/TRBV12-4,TRBJ1-2,NA,CASRYSGQQGEKGYTF,TGTGCCAGCAGGTACTCCGGGCAACAGGGAGAGAAGGGCTACACCTTC
NA,TRBV15,TRBJ1-4,NA,CATSRRREPEKLFF,TGTGCCACCAGCAGAAGGCGTGAGCCTGAAAAACTGTTTTTT
TRBD2,TRBV7-2,TRBJ2-3,NA,CASSFPIGGGSDTQYF,TGTGCCAGCAGCTTCCCCATTGGCGGGGGGTCTGATACGCAGTATTTT
NA,TRBV6-5,TRBJ1-1,few,CASGQGFLNEAFF,TGTGCCAGCGGGCAAGGATTTCTTAATGAAGCTTTCTTT
TRBD1,TRBV29-1,TRBJ1-1,once,CSVEHRGSNTGAFF,TGCAGCGTTGAGCACAGGGGATCGAACACTGGAGCTTTCTTT
NA,TRBV9,TRBJ2-1,once,CASSVASDSSYNEQFF,TGTGCCAGCAGCGTAGCGAGTGATAGCTCCTACAATGAGCAGTTCTTC
TRBD2,TRBV20-1,TRBJ2-1,few,CSALIFKTSGKGNEQFF,TGCAGTGCACTCATTTTTAAAACTAGCGGGAAGGGGAATGAGCAGTTCTTC
NA,TRBV7-3,TRBJ2-3,few,CASSLTVGSTDTQYF,TGTGCCAGCAGCTTAACGGTGGGCAGCACAGATACGCAGTATTTT
NA,TRBV25-1,TRBJ2-2,few,CASSPIRWRGTNTGELFF,TGTGCCAGCAGCCCGATAAGATGGAGGGGCACCAACACCGGGGAGCTGTTTTTT
NA,TRBV6-2/TRBV6-3,TRBJ2-1,NA,CASSYWGSLYEQFF,TGTGCCAGCAGTTACTGGGGCTCACTCTATGAGCAGTTCTTC
NA,TRBV6-5,TRBJ1-6,NA,CASSYALQPHNSPLHF,TGTGCCAGCAGTTACGCATTACAACCTCATAATTCACCCCTCCACTTT
NA,TRBV29-1,TRBJ2-3,many,CSVRLRFSDTQYF,TGCAGCGTTAGGCTCCGATTTTCTGATACGCAGTATTTT
TRBD1,TRBV6-2/TRBV6-3,TRBJ1-2,NA,CASSTDRGRNYGYTF,TGTGCCAGCAGTACAGACAGGGGTCGGAACTATGGCTACACCTTC
TRBD2,TRBV29-1,TRBJ2-7,NA,CSVVREGSYEQYF,TGCAGCGTTGTGCGGGAGGGCTCCTACGAGCAGTACTTC
NA,TRBV7-9,TRBJ2-7,NA,CASSLPPDRDGPNEQYF,TGTGCCAGCAGCTTACCACCAGACCGGGACGGACCCAATGAGCAGTACTTC
NA,TRBV6-2/TRBV6-3,TRBJ2-2,once,CASQRGSTGELFF,TGTGCCAGCCAACGGGGAAGCACCGGGGAGCTGTTTTTT
TRBD2,TRBV20-1,TRBJ2-1,few,CSAERLAGATSSYNEQFF,TGCAGTGCGGAAAGACTAGCGGGGGCCACCAGCTCCTACAATGAGCAGTTCTTC
TRBD2,TRBV11-2,TRBJ2-1,few,CASSSGSGSYNEQFF,TGTGCCAGCAGCAGCGGGAGCGGCTCCTACAATGAGCAGTTCTTC
NA,TRBV3-1,TRBJ2-5,NA,CASSQDFGLTFFSETQETQYF,TGTGCCAGCAGCCAAGATTTCGGACTAACCTTTTTTTCCGAAACGCAAGAGACCCAGTACTTC
TRBD2,TRBV13,TRBJ2-3,NA,CASSHLSGGPSTDTQYF,TGTGCCAGCAGCCACCTTAGCGGGGGGCCCAGCACAGATACGCAGTATTTT
NA,TRBV2,TRBJ1-5,NA,CASTGQTSNQPQHF,TGTGCCAGCACTGGACAGACTAGCAATCAGCCCCAGCATTTT
NA,TRBV4-3,TRBJ2-1,few,CASSQEPRTITYNEQFF,TGCGCCAGCAGCCAAGAACCGCGGACAATTACCTACAATGAGCAGTTCTTC
NA,TRBV29-1,TRBJ2-1,few,CSVTGHGSYNEQFF,TGCAGCGTGACCGGACATGGTAGCTACAATGAGCAGTTCTTC
NA,TRBV29-1,TRBJ1-2,NA,CSVVVVGQSGYTF,TGCAGCGTTGTAGTAGTAGGGCAATCCGGCTACACCTTC
TRBD2,TRBV5-1,TRBJ2-1,few,CASSQGLAGIDEQFF,TGCGCCAGCAGCCAGGGACTAGCCGGGATCGATGAGCAGTTCTTC
TRBD2,TRBV7-2,TRBJ2-6,NA,CASSLVLAGWSGANVLTF,TGTGCCAGCAGCTTAGTTCTAGCGGGGTGGTCTGGGGCCAACGTCCTGACTTTC
NA,TRBV27,TRBJ2-6,many,CASSTQGSGANVLTF,TGTGCCAGCAGTACACAGGGCTCTGGGGCCAACGTCCTGACTTTC
TRBD1,TRBV4-1,TRBJ2-7,once,CASSTGTGEYEQYF,TGCGCCAGCAGCACCGGGACAGGGGAATACGAGCAGTACTTC
NA,TRBV11-2,TRBJ2-5,NA,CASRSAPGTLRQRETQYF,TGTGCCAGCAGATCCGCTCCGGGTACCCTGAGACAGCGGGAGACCCAGTACTTC
NA,TRBV6-2/TRBV6-3,TRBJ1-1,NA,CASNRGSNTEAFF,TGTGCCAGCAATAGAGGATCGAACACTGAAGCTTTCTTT
NA,TRBV4-2,TRBJ2-5,NA,CASSQEGEFPETQYF,TGTGCCAGCAGCCAAGAGGGTGAATTCCCAGAGACCCAGTACTTC
NA,TRBV6-2/TRBV6-3,TRBJ2-3,NA,CASSYQAQGRSDTQYF,TGTGCCAGCAGTTATCAGGCGCAGGGCAGGTCAGATACGCAGTATTTT
NA,TRBV18,TRBJ2-7,NA,CASSDGQIIYNEQYF,TGTGCCAGCTCAGACGGTCAGATTATCTACAATGAGCAGTACTTC
TRBD1,TRBV6-6,TRBJ2-7,NA,CASRQGAPSYEQYF,TGTGCCAGCAGACAGGGGGCTCCTTCATACGAGCAGTACTTC
TRBD2,TRBV29-1,TRBJ2-1,NA,CSAWPLTGGPHEQFF,TGCAGCGCCTGGCCCCTTACGGGGGGGCCACATGAGCAGTTCTTC
TRBD1,TRBV9,TRBJ1-5,NA,CASSVSGQADQPQHF,TGTGCCAGCAGCGTCAGTGGACAGGCCGATCAGCCCCAGCATTTT
NA,TRBV20-1,TRBJ2-3,NA,CSARFVGLRDTQYF,TGCAGTGCTAGATTTGTGGGATTACGAGATACGCAGTATTTT
NA,TRBV3-1,TRBJ2-2,NA,CASSQSSRELFF,TGTGCCAGCAGCCAGAGCTCCAGGGAGCTGTTTTTT
TRBD2,TRBV4-3,TRBJ2-3,NA,CASSQDSGGTSTDTQYF,TGCGCCAGCAGCCAAGATAGCGGGGGGACTAGCACAGATACGCAGTATTTT
TRBD2,TRBV7-3,TRBJ2-1,NA,CASSLVGVAGGPDEQFF,TGTGCCAGCAGCTTAGTAGGTGTAGCGGGAGGGCCCGATGAGCAGTTCTTC
TRBD2,TRBV5-4,TRBJ2-7,NA,CASSSPKMTSGRSTYEQYF,TGTGCCAGCAGCTCCCCCAAAATGACTAGCGGGAGGTCCACCTACGAGCAGTACTTC
TRBD1,TRBV7-9,TRBJ2-7,NA,CASSLPRTGLFSYEQYF,TGTGCCAGCAGCTTACCACGGACAGGCTTATTTTCCTACGAGCAGTACTTC
NA,TRBV7-2,TRBJ2-5,NA,CASSLDPAEETQYF,TGTGCCAGCAGCTTGGATCCGGCAGAAGAGACCCAGTACTTC
NA,TRBV6-5,TRBJ1-1,NA,CASSSGGGFWNTEAFF,TGTGCCAGCAGTTCGGGGGGCGGGTTTTGGAACACTGAAGCTTTCTTT
TRBD2,TRBV6-2/TRBV6-3,TRBJ2-2,NA,CASSSLAGFTGELFF,TGTGCCAGCAGTTCACTAGCGGGGTTTACCGGGGAGCTGTTTTTT
TRBD2,TRBV15,TRBJ2-1,NA,CATRTSGSHNEQFF,TGTGCCACCAGAACTAGCGGGAGTCACAATGAGCAGTTCTTC
NA,TRBV7-2,TRBJ2-7,NA,CASSSSSGWYEQYF,TGTGCCAGCAGCTCCTCCAGCGGGTGGTACGAGCAGTACTTC
TRBD1,TRBV6-5,TRBJ1-2,few,CASSYSLGGTGYTF,TGTGCCAGCAGTTACTCGTTAGGGGGCACTGGCTACACCTTC
TRBD2,TRBV24-1,TRBJ2-2,few,CATQTSGLAATGELFF,TGTGCCACTCAAACTTCGGGACTAGCGGCCACCGGGGAGCTGTTTTTT
NA,TRBV6-2/TRBV6-3,TRBJ2-1,few,CATSQRTADNEQFF,TGTGCCACCAGCCAAAGGACAGCAGACAATGAGCAGTTCTTC
NA,TRBV29-1,TRBJ2-5,NA,CSVEGLGETQYF,TGCAGCGTTGAAGGACTGGGGGAGACCCAGTACTTC
NA,TRBV7-9,TRBJ1-2,NA,CASSPPSSAGAFGYTF,TGTGCCAGCAGCCCACCGAGCTCGGCAGGGGCCTTTGGCTACACCTTC